These 26 T cell receptor beta chains share one sample of origin, sequenced in a study of T cells in Graves' hyperthyroidism and ophthalmopathy. RNA transcripts were the template for amplifying TCR beta CDR3 regions. Using the HTBI primer set, a first-round RT-PCR was run on the TCR CDR3. TCRdb processed the multiplex PCR reads anew with MiXCR; each CDR3 protein has one entry. Of fewer than 650,000 distinct CDR3 sequences listed, about 14% were seen once; the top ten hold 5.5% to 7.5%. The sample was blood. The source is a woman aged 30 to 39 with Graves' hyperthyroidism that later progressed to Graves' ophthalmopathy.

The J gene is TRBJ2-2, the V gene TRBV4-2; D remains ambiguous. The V end lost 5 bases, the J end lost 7 bases, and 17 bases lay between the germline ends. Germline-derived CDR1 and CDR2 are LGHNA and YNFKEQ. The CDR3 totals 15 residues. This chain's CDR3 is CASSLDQVSVGELFF. The CDR3 coding sequence is TGTGCCAGCAGCTTAGATCAGGTATCCGTCGGGGAGCTGTTTTTT.

The V and J genes are TRBV14 and TRBJ1-2, with TRBD1 matching over 7 bases. The germline CDR1 and CDR2 sequences are SGHDN and FVKESK. The CDR3 extends over 14 amino acids. V dropped 0 bases and J dropped 7; count of bases not matched to a gene: 5. The CDR3 region is CASSQDGYRGGYTF. In nucleotides, the CDR3 is TGTGCCAGCAGCCAAGATGGATACAGGGGTGGCTACACCTTC.

CDR3 sequence reads: CATSRVPSGSSSYNEQFF. CDR3 coding DNA: TGTGCCACCAGCAGAGTTCCTAGCGGGAGTAGCTCCTACAATGAGCAGTTCTTC. The rearrangement uses TRBV15 and TRBJ2-1, with 10 bases matching TRBD2. V lost 1 base and J lost 0; bases outside the gene matches: 6. Looked up from germline, CDR1 is LNHNV and CDR2 is YYDKDF (reference sequence). This CDR3 has 18 residues.

This clonotype was detected only a few times. The chain links TRBV7-9 to TRBJ1-5, with TRBD1 as a possible D gene (6 bases). Between the trimmed V and J ends, which lost 5 bases and 3 bases, there was a span of 14 bases. Germline V lookup: CDR1 SEHNR, CDR2 FQNEAQ (reference sequence). CDR3 length equals 15 residues. The CDR3 sequence is CASSPPGTINQPQHF. CDR3 bases: TGTGCCAGCAGCCCACCCGGGACAATCAATCAGCCCCAGCATTTT.

The chain uses TRBV16 and TRBJ2-3; TRBD1 aligns across 11 bases. Unmatched junction bases numbered 8, after V lost 7 bases and J lost 2 bases. The CDR3 is 16 amino acids. Germline CDR1 KGHSY, CDR2 FQNENV. The CDR3 nucleotides are TGTGCCAGCAACGGCGGCGGACAGGGGGCCACAGATACGCAGTATTTT. Translation: CASNGGGQGATDTQYF.

This clonotype has ten or more counts. V is TRBV12-3 or TRBV12-4 and J is TRBJ2-1, with TRBD2 matching over 7 bases. The CDR3 is 13 amino acids. Unmatched junction bases numbered 7, after V lost 5 bases and J lost 9 bases. The CDR3 spells CASSVREGAEQFF. CDR3 DNA sequence: TGTGCCAGCAGTGTCAGGGAGGGCGCTGAGCAGTTCTTC.

This clonotype occurred many times. The chain couples TRBV5-1 to TRBJ2-3; 11 bases match TRBD1. The germline gives CDR1 SGHRS, CDR2 YFSETQ. J gave up 5 bases and V 4 bases, and 9 bases lay outside the gene matches. The CDR3 spans 16 residues. The CDR3 loop reads CASSPGQGAMVDTQYF. Written as DNA, the CDR3 is TGCGCCAGCAGCCCAGGACAGGGGGCGATGGTAGATACGCAGTATTTT. The whole variable domain, remainder taken from reference TRBV5-1 and TRBJ2-3, is KAGVTQTPRYLIKTRGQQVTLSCSPISGHRSVSWYQQTPGQGLQFLFEYFSETQRNKGNFPGRFSGRQFSNSRSEMNVSTLELGDSALYLCASSPGQGAMVDTQYFGPGTRLTVL.

This clonotype was detected ten times or more. V usage is TRBV11-3 and J usage is TRBJ2-1; 8 bases fit TRBD2. From germline, CDR1 is SGHNT and CDR2 YENEEA. CDR3 size: 14 residues. Trimming removed 4 bases from V and 4 bases from J; junction bases left unmatched: 3. The CDR3 spells CASSSLAGYNEQFF. DNA of the CDR3: TGTGCCAGCAGCTCCCTAGCGGGTTACAATGAGCAGTTCTTC.

This clonotype has ten or more counts. This chain connects TRBV2 to TRBJ2-7, with TRBD1 identical over 11 bases. V was pared by 7 bases and J by 3 bases, with 2 bases of the junction left unmatched. The CDR3 is 13 amino acids. Germline V gives CDR1 SNHLY, CDR2 FYNNEI. The CDR3 DNA follows: TGTGCCAGCAAGGACAGGGGGCTCTACGAGCAGTACTTC. Translation gives CASKDRGLYEQYF.

The V and J genes are TRBV28 and TRBJ1-1, with TRBD1 identical over 8 bases. J was trimmed by 3 bases and V by 8 bases; bases with no gene match: 5. Germline values: CDR1 MDHEN, CDR2 SYDVKM. The CDR3 is made up of 13 amino acids. The CDR3 nucleotides read TGTGCCAGCCTTGACAGGGGATACACTGAAGCTTTCTTT. As protein: CASLDRGYTEAFF. The full variable domain, in which reference TRBV28 and TRBJ1-1 provide the parts outside the CDR3, is DVKVTQSSRYLVKRTGEKVFLECVQDMDHENMFWYRQDPGLGLRLIYFSYDVKMKEKGDIPEGYSVSREKKERFSLILESASTNQTSMYLCASLDRGYTEAFFGQGTRLTVV.

This chain joins TRBV14 and TRBJ2-5; D is ambiguous. The CDR3 has 12 residues. From germline, CDR1 is SGHDN and CDR2 FVKESK. Trimming removed 2 bases at V and 5 bases at J, with 6 bases between. In DNA, the CDR3 is TGTGCCAGCAGCCAATCGTCGGAGACCCAGTACTTC. Its translation is CASSQSSETQYF.

This clonotype has at least ten counts. The chain employs TRBV10-3 and TRBJ1-1; D unresolved. There are 13 residues in the CDR3. Germline-derived CDR1 and CDR2 are ENHRY and SYGVKD. Trimming stripped 8 bases from V and 2 bases from J, with 12 bases between. This CDR3 reads CAIWSDLNTEAFF. The CDR3 nucleotides read TGTGCCATCTGGAGCGACCTTAACACTGAAGCTTTCTTT.

This clonotype was seen once. This sequence may be a read error, since a much larger clone differs from it by one base. The gene calls are TRBV3-1 and TRBJ1-1; D not certain. This CDR3 contains 14 residues. Germline V gene data show CDR1 as LGHDT and CDR2 as YNNKEL (reference sequence). Trimming took 4 bases from V and 0 from J, leaving 9 bases between them. The CDR3 coding sequence is TGTGCCAGCAGCCGACCCTCCATGAACACTGAAGCTTTCTTT. Residues: CASSRPSMNTEAFF.

This chain uses TRBV19 with TRBJ2-2; no firm D call. The CDR3 sequence is 15 residues long. The V end lost 3 bases, the J end lost 5 bases, and 13 bases lay between the germline ends. Looked up from germline, CDR1 is LNHDA and CDR2 is SQIVND (reference sequence). The CDR3 DNA follows: TGTGCCAGTAGTATTGTGGCAGAGTCGACCGGGGAGCTGTTTTTT. Encoded protein: CASSIVAESTGELFF.

This clonotype was observed a few times. V and J are TRBV19 and TRBJ1-2, with D unresolved. V lost 4 bases to trimming and J lost 0 bases, with 18 bases between them. This CDR3 contains 17 residues. Germline loops: CDR1 LNHDA, CDR2 SQIVND (reference sequence). The CDR3 loop is CASSNPYGRRANYGYTF. The CDR3, as DNA: TGTGCCAGTAGTAACCCGTACGGCCGGAGAGCTAACTATGGCTACACCTTC.

This clonotype occurred many times. The V and J genes are TRBV6-1 and TRBJ1-5; D perhaps matches TRBD1 (6 bases). CDR3 length equals 17 residues. In germline, CDR1 is MNHNS, CDR2 SASEGT. The V end was cut by 5 bases, the J end by 0 bases, with 17 bases between. The CDR3 coding sequence is TGTGCCAGCAGTCGACAGGCCTCCGTCTATAGCAATCAGCCCCAGCATTTT. Translated: CASSRQASVYSNQPQHF.

The chain combines TRBV20-1 with TRBJ1-2; D is perhaps TRBD1 (5 bases). Trimming shortened V by 3 bases and J by 3 bases, and 11 bases separated the two germline ends. This CDR3 contains 13 residues. From germline, CDR1 is DFQATT and CDR2 SNEGSKA (reference sequence). The CDR3 loop reads CSASVGQDYGYTF. As DNA, the CDR3 is TGCAGTGCTAGCGTGGGGCAAGACTATGGCTACACCTTC.

This clonotype has a count of ten or more. The chain carries TRBV30 and TRBJ2-5; TRBD2 is a possible D gene (6 bases). Germline V gene data show CDR1 as GTSNPN and CDR2 as SVGIG (reference sequence). The CDR3 runs 13 residues. The V end lost 5 bases, the J end lost 5 bases, and 15 bases lay between the germline ends. The CDR3: CAWGPGVQETQYF. The CDR3 DNA sequence: TGTGCCTGGGGGCCGGGGGTTCAGGAGACCCAGTACTTC.

This clonotype has a count of ten or more. This sequence joins TRBV28 and TRBJ2-1, with D possibly matching TRBD2 (5 bases). The V end was cut by 3 bases, the J end by 0 bases, with 15 bases between. The CDR3 spans 17 residues. Germline CDR1 reads MDHEN; CDR2 reads SYDVKM. CDR3 protein: CASSLFGAAGSYNEQFF. The CDR3 bases are TGTGCCAGCAGTTTGTTTGGAGCGGCAGGCTCCTACAATGAGCAGTTCTTC.

In its sample, this clonotype was seen many times. The J gene is TRBJ1-1, the V gene TRBV6-5; D uncertain. The CDR3 extends over 16 amino acids. Trimming removed 0 bases from V and 4 bases from J, with 15 bases in between. Germline V gene sequence: CDR1 MNHEY, CDR2 SVGAGI. The CDR3 nucleotides are TGTGCCAGCAGTTACTCGGGTGCCCCTGGGAGCACTGAAGCTTTCTTT. This gives the protein CASSYSGAPGSTEAFF.

Note on this clonotype: A read error may account for a junction end that differs from germline. This sequence joins TRBV6-2 or TRBV6-3 and TRBJ1-6, with TRBD1 identical over 7 bases. CDR3 length equals 17 residues. CDR1 and CDR2 (germline): MNHEY, SVGEGT. The DNA for the CDR3 is TGTTCCAGCAGTTACCCACGCTACAGGGGTTATAATTCACCGCTCCACTTT. Translating it yields CSSSYPRYRGYNSPLHF.

This clonotype came up a few times. The rearrangement links TRBV3-1 to TRBJ1-3; no firm D call. Per the germline V gene, CDR1 is LGHDT and CDR2 is YNNKEL (reference sequence). The germline V and J ends were trimmed by 3 bases and 3 bases, with 9 bases remaining between them. This CDR3 contains 14 residues. CDR3 in amino acids: CASSQDVVGNTIYF. CDR3 nucleotide sequence: TGTGCCAGCAGCCAGGATGTGGTTGGAAACACCATATATTTT.

The CDR3 region has the DNA TGTGCCAGCAGCCAAGTGAGGCCCGGGCCTCGAAGGGAAGAGACCCAGTACTTC. Protein product: CASSQVRPGPRREETQYF. J is TRBJ2-5 and V is TRBV14; no reliable D call. Trimming took 1 base from V and 3 from J, leaving 21 bases between them. The CDR3 consists of 18 residues. The V gene's germline CDR1 is SGHDN and CDR2 FVKESK.

Ten or more counts support this clonotype. This rearrangement joins TRBV27 to TRBJ1-2; D is perhaps TRBD1 (5 bases). Trimming took off 4 bases at V and 7 bases at J, with 10 bases between the two ends. CDR3 size: 12 residues. In germline, CDR1 is MNHEY, CDR2 SMNVEV (reference sequence). The CDR3 loop reads CASSSGGTGYTF. Here the CDR3 DNA reads TGTGCCAGCAGTTCCGGGGGGACTGGCTACACCTTC.

This clonotype was picked up many times. This chain links TRBV19 with TRBJ1-2; no reliable D call. There are 16 residues in the CDR3. The germline V and J ends were trimmed by 3 bases and 0 bases, with 14 bases remaining between them. Germline V gene sequence: CDR1 LNHDA, CDR2 SQIVND (reference sequence). CDR3 sequence reads: CASSMEGRGANYGYTF. Here the CDR3 DNA reads TGTGCCAGTAGTATGGAAGGACGGGGAGCTAACTATGGCTACACCTTC.

A note on this clonotype: The junction differs from germline at one of its ends, possibly a read error. The rearrangement joins TRBV10-3 to TRBJ2-3; 12 bases agree with TRBD2. Germline loops: CDR1 ENHRY, CDR2 SYGVKD. The CDR3 runs to 15 residues. Here the CDR3 DNA reads TGTGCCATCAGTCGGACTAGCGGGAACACAGATACGCGGTATTTT. Translating gives CAISRTSGNTDTRYF.